This T cell receptor beta chain appears in the sequencing data of a study of blood T cell repertoires in COVID-19 (TCRdb year 2020). For the study in its entirety: Samples covering the acute and convalescent phases of COVID-19 were provided by collaborators in the United States, Italy and Spain. The prospective study material was composed of cDNA or gDNA derived from T cells, B-cell-depleted T cells, or PBMCs. Deeply sampled blood TCRbeta repertoires from subjects exposed to, actively infected with, or recovered from COVID-19 were included in the dataset. The repertoires were made available in a free public database intended to serve as a resource for research on the immune response to SARS-CoV-2. The samples were drawn from the first 160 participants of the ongoing ImmuneRACE study and from 1,200 or so subjects provided by 6 global collaborators. Sample metadata almost always included a de-identified subject ID, COVID-19 status, age in years and sex. HLA class I and class II types, where available, came from metadata supplied by the sample provider rather than from assay-based typing.

Participants in the prospective study were enrolled through a virtual design, were aged roughly 18 to 90 years, and lived in roughly 25 United States geographic areas. To assign participants to cohorts, the prospective study relied on clinical history that participants themselves reported in a screening survey and a study questionnaire. Recovered participants in ImmuneRACE Cohort 3 were defined as having two consecutive negative NP/OP PCR tests, clearance from a healthcare professional, or resolution of symptoms. In the prospective study, mobile phlebotomists collected whole blood, serum and a nasopharyngeal or oropharyngeal swab from each participant. Over a roughly 2-month period, participants in the prospective study had the option of providing additional blood draws and questionnaires. Blood samples from the prospective study were shipped frozen or at room temperature prior to DNA extraction.

What the authors observed across the whole study: The quantity of clinical and demographic metadata differed by source and by participant and was supplied without curation.

From V the trimming removes 4 bases and from J it removes 3 bases, while the gene matches leave 3 bases of the junction unaccounted for. For CDR1 and CDR2, the germline V gene (reference sequence) lists SEHNR and FQNEAQ. The CDR3 contains 14 residues, cysteine and phenylalanine counted. The kept DNA is CDR3 alone, 42 bases in frame from the first base. TCRbeta CDR3 regions were amplified from genomic DNA using the immunoSEQ Assay, a bias-controlled multiplex PCR. The published analysis was carried out like this. The number of nucleated cells in each sample was estimated from the amplification of reference gene primers within the assay. Sequence reads were collapsed and filtered to measure the absolute abundance of every unique TCRbeta CDR3 rearrangement. Productive Simpson clonality was computed per sample as the square root of Simpson's diversity index over productive rearrangements. Drawn from immuneACCESS, this table holds only the in-frame rearrangements with V and J called that TCRdb kept. Clones are partly lost; checked studies trace under half to an unresolved V gene and leave the rest unexplained. Clonal size and the V and J genes are those of that table, whereas D and trimming came from the DNA. This sample comprises 190,000 or so clones, 87% of them detected only once. Clones ranked in the top ten supply 2% to 2.5% of the sample.

To note about this clone: Its antigen remains undetermined. No much larger clone exists at a distance of one base, and base qualities are not known.

The receptor's source is a woman aged 30 to 39 who had recovered from COVID-19. Rearrangement joined TRBV7-9 to TRBJ1-2; TRBD1 matches 9 bases in the middle. The sequenced sample was PBMCs or T cells enriched from blood (not recorded which). In nucleotide form, the sequence is TGTGCCAGCAGCTCAGGACAGGGGTACTATGGCTACACCTTC. It encodes CASSSGQGYYGYTF.